This T cell receptor beta chain was recorded in a study of CD8+ T cells in alopecia areata. Investigators isolated RNA and reverse transcribed it into cDNA to act as the sequencing template. Clones were sequenced by immunoSEQ multiplex PCR, and TCRdb holds only the in-frame ones, with some missing. The sample lists some 170,000 clones, just under 60% seen once, with roughly 14% in the top ten. In germline, CDR1 is SGHTA, CDR2 FQGNSA. V lost 5 bases and J 7 bases, leaving 15 bases between the germline ends. The CDR3 covers 15 residues. Study-wide results and limits: Lesional tissue from the scalp (especially in alopecia totalis/universalis) showed higher clonality than normal scalp.

In the case of this clone: Antigen unknown.

This clonotype was obtained from a human donor with alopecia areata. Sequences were derived from CD4+ T cells sorted from blood, sampled at week 0. This chain links TRBV7-2 with TRBJ1-6, with a weak D call TRBD1 (5 bases). CDR3 bases: TGTGCCAGCAGCCTGGTGGGGACGAGGAATTCACCCCTCCACTTT. It specifies CASSLVGTRNSPLHF.